This T cell receptor beta chain was sequenced for a study of kidney transplant recipient with SARS-CoV-2 infection. The germline CDR1 and CDR2 sequences are SGHTA and FQGNSA. The CDR3 totals 13 residues. V lost 5 bases and J lost 4, with 9 bases in between. There are many counts of this clonotype. TCRdb recomputed calls from the reads with MiXCR, one row per CDR3 protein. The table has 200,000 to 300,000 distinct CDR3 sequences, 25% to 35% seen once. This clonotype was obtained from a male patient in his 30s who had COVID-19 and was a kidney transplant recipient. Some T cells here may be from the graft donor. The V and J genes are TRBV7-2 and TRBJ1-3; a weak D match, TRBD1 (6 bases). The sequencing used a blood sample, collected at baseline and on day 111 from a kidney transplant recipient. CDR3 sequence: CASSPGTGNTIYF. Here the CDR3 DNA reads TGTGCCAGCAGCCCCGGGACAGGAAACACCATATATTTT.